This record looks at one T cell receptor (beta chain) sequence and its context. Trimming took 2 bases from V and 3 from J, leaving 10 bases between them. The CDR3 has 14 residues. Germline CDR1 and CDR2: LNHDA and SQIVND (reference sequence). The sample comes from a study of blood T cell repertoires in COVID-19. Across the whole study: Specimens from acute and convalescent COVID-19 originated in the United States, Italy and Spain. In each case, the material was cDNA or gDNA derived from T cells, B-cell-depleted T cells, or PBMCs.

How the authors handled the data: Researchers report that nucleated cell counts were estimated from reference gene primer amplification. Repertoires were generated with immunoSEQ multiplex PCR, while TCRdb's copy carries only in-frame clones and drops some. D and trimming were read from the DNA, whereas the V and J calls and clone size are those reported in that table. The sample shows a few hundred thousand clones, 70% to 85% of them seen only once. Source material: peripheral blood. The source is a human donor in a cohort sampled during active COVID-19. V gene TRBV19 combines with J gene TRBJ1-2; D is possibly TRBD1 (5 bases). The CDR3 sequence is CASSIIQGDYGYTF. Written as DNA, the CDR3 is TGTGCCAGTAGTATAATCCAGGGCGACTATGGCTACACCTTC.